Below are 24 T cell receptor beta chains sequenced from a single sample in a study of lymphopenia after photon versus proton radiotherapy. Repertoires were generated with immunoSEQ multiplex PCR, while TCRdb's copy carries only in-frame clones and drops some. The sample consists of tens of thousands of clones, around 90% of them appearing once. Material: peripheral blood, obtained from a patient treated with photon-based radiotherapy. These receptors were obtained from a man in his 60s with cholangiocarcinoma.

This clone was recorded only once. This chain connects TRBV5-4 to TRBJ2-3; 9 bases fit TRBD1. The CDR3 sequence is 16 residues long. Per the germline V gene, CDR1 is SGHNT and CDR2 is YYREEE (reference sequence). V lost 4 bases, J lost 0 bases, and 6 bases stayed unmatched. The CDR3, as DNA: TGTGCCAGCAGCCTCCGGACAGGGGCAAGCACAGATACGCAGTATTTT. This sequence encodes CASSLRTGASTDTQYF.

This clone appeared once. This chain joins TRBV18 and TRBJ1-2, with 7 bases fitting TRBD1. Unmatched junction bases numbered 10, after V lost 5 bases and J lost 4 bases. Germline CDR1 and CDR2: KGHSH and LQKENI. The length of the CDR3 is 15 residues. CDR3: CASSSNRGPGYGYTF. CDR3 nucleotide sequence: TGTGCCAGCTCATCCAACAGGGGACCTGGCTATGGCTACACCTTC.

The CDR3 loop reads CASSARASGVHYEQYF. The CDR3, as DNA: TGTGCCAGCAGCGCCCGAGCGTCGGGGGTACACTACGAGCAGTACTTC. The chain employs TRBV9 and TRBJ2-7; D possibly corresponds to TRBD2 (6 bases). The CDR3 sequence is 16 residues long. Trimming took 3 bases from V and 3 from J, leaving 19 bases between them. The V gene's germline CDR1 is SGDLS and CDR2 YYNGEE. The entire variable domain, with the rest obtained from reference TRBV9 and TRBJ2-7, is as follows: DSGVTQTPKHLITATGQRVTLRCSPRSGDLSVYWYQQSLDQGLQFLIQYYNGEERAKGNILERFSAQQFPDLHSELNLSSLELGDSALYFCASSARASGVHYEQYFGPGTRLTVT.

The chain combines TRBV2 with TRBJ2-7; D perhaps matches TRBD1 (6 bases). V lost 6 bases to trimming and J lost 5 bases, with 20 bases between them. There are 15 residues in the CDR3. Germline assignment: CDR1 SNHLY and CDR2 FYNNEI. The CDR3 here is CASRLSGTLGNEQYF. The CDR3 DNA reads as TGTGCCAGCAGACTCTCCGGGACATTGGGGAACGAGCAGTACTTC.

V is TRBV28 and J is TRBJ1-2, with 9 bases lining up with TRBD1. Germline loops: CDR1 MDHEN, CDR2 SYDVKM. The CDR3 sequence is 15 residues long. The ends lost 6 bases at V and 8 bases at J; junction bases unmatched: 13. This chain's CDR3 is CASRGGTGTFRGYTF. In DNA, the CDR3 is TGTGCCAGCAGAGGCGGGACAGGGACCTTTCGGGGCTACACCTTC.

In its sample, this clone was seen once. The genes are TRBV6-5 and TRBJ1-1, with D hard to call. Trimming removed 1 base at V and 4 bases at J, with 13 bases between. Germline V CDR1 and CDR2: MNHEY, SVGAGI. CDR3 size: 15 residues. CDR3 sequence (DNA): TGTGCCAGCAGTTACTTGCAGGCCCGGTCCACTGAAGCTTTCTTT. The encoded protein is CASSYLQARSTEAFF.

V and J are TRBV10-3 and TRBJ1-3; D unclear. The CDR3 is made up of 15 amino acids. Per the germline V gene, CDR1 is ENHRY and CDR2 is SYGVKD. V lost 3 bases to trimming and J lost 0 bases, with 9 bases between them. CDR3 loop: CAISDGQLSGNTIYF. CDR3 coding DNA: TGTGCCATCAGTGACGGCCAACTCTCTGGAAACACCATATATTTT.

The chain joins TRBV28 to TRBJ1-1; 7 positions agree with TRBD1. The CDR3 has 17 residues. Germline values: CDR1 MDHEN, CDR2 SYDVKM. The trim removed 3 bases at V and 8 bases at J, leaving 18 bases unmatched. The CDR3 DNA reads TGTGCCAGCAGTTTTCTTCTCTTGACAGGGAGACCTGTCGAAGCTTTCTTT. Its translation is CASSFLLLTGRPVEAFF. Using reference TRBV28 and TRBJ1-1 for the parts outside the CDR3, the full variable domain is DVKVTQSSRYLVKRTGEKVFLECVQDMDHENMFWYRQDPGLGLRLIYFSYDVKMKEKGDIPEGYSVSREKKERFSLILESASTNQTSMYLCASSFLLLTGRPVEAFFGQGTRLTVV.

On this clone itself: An end of the junction does not agree with germline; a read error may underlie this. V usage is TRBV5-1 and J usage is TRBJ1-5; a weak D match, TRBD1 (5 bases). The CDR3 runs to 16 residues. Germline CDR1 is SGHRS and CDR2 is YFSETQ. CDR3 residues: CASSARDPYSNQPQHF. Here the CDR3 DNA reads TGTGCCAGCAGCGCACGGGACCCTTATAGCAATCAGCCCCAGCATTTT.

This chain joins TRBV11-3 and TRBJ2-7; D unresolved. Germline V gives CDR1 SGHNT, CDR2 YENEEA. V lost 5 bases and J 6 bases, leaving 14 bases between the germline ends. The CDR3 covers 13 residues. The CDR3 region is CASSLRADLEQYF. DNA for the CDR3: TGTGCCAGCAGCCTCCGGGCAGACCTCGAGCAGTACTTC.

The genes are TRBV9 and TRBJ1-6; possibly TRBD1 for D (6 bases). Germline CDR1 reads SGDLS; CDR2 reads YYNGEE. The CDR3 contains 14 residues. Trimming left V 0 bases short and J 7 bases short, with 8 bases between. CDR3 nucleotides: TGTGCCAGCAGCGTAGGGACAGCCAATTCACCCCTCCACTTT. It yields the protein CASSVGTANSPLHF.

This chain links TRBV19 with TRBJ2-1, with D unclear. V was pared by 4 bases and J by 2 bases, with 9 bases between. The CDR3 is 14 residues long. Germline CDR1 is LNHDA and CDR2 is SQIVND (reference sequence). The CDR3 region has the DNA TGTGCCAGTAGTAACCCCTCGGCCTACAATGAGCAGTTCTTC. It encodes CASSNPSAYNEQFF.

This chain uses TRBV28 with TRBJ1-5; a possible D gene is TRBD1 (6 bases). Germline assignment: CDR1 MDHEN and CDR2 SYDVKM. Deletions cut 4 bases from V and 2 bases from J, with 9 bases between. The CDR3 is made up of 14 amino acids. The CDR3 region has the DNA TGTGCCAGCAGTTCTGGGGGCGGCAATCAGCCCCAGCATTTT. Its translation: CASSSGGGNQPQHF.

J is TRBJ2-7 and V is TRBV5-5, with D perhaps matching TRBD2 (6 bases). This CDR3 is built from 12 residues. Germline V gene sequence: CDR1 SGHKS, CDR2 YYEKEE (reference sequence). V lost 3 bases and J lost 9, with 13 bases in between. For the CDR3, the DNA is TGTGCCAGCAGCTGGGGGGAGGCCCGGCAGTACTTC. Protein sequence: CASSWGEARQYF.

The CDR3 protein is CASSLFQGGEKLFF. The CDR3 DNA reads as TGTGCCAGCAGCTTGTTCCAGGGGGGAGAAAAACTGTTTTTT. V is TRBV5-6 and J is TRBJ1-4; 7 nucleotides line up with TRBD1. This CDR3 contains 14 residues. Germline V lookup: CDR1 SGHDT, CDR2 YYEEEE. Trimming removed 1 base from V and 8 bases from J; junction bases left unmatched: 5.

CDR3 amino acids: CASSYRAGKETQYF. CDR3 DNA sequence: TGTGCCAGCAGTTACAGGGCAGGGAAGGAGACCCAGTACTTC. The J gene is TRBJ2-5, the V gene TRBV6-6; maybe TRBD1 (5 bases). The germline V gene encodes CDR1 MNHNY and CDR2 SVGAGI (reference sequence). The CDR3 has 14 amino acids. Trimming left V 2 bases short and J 5 bases short, with 12 bases between.

This clone was seen only a few times. The gene calls are TRBV5-1 and TRBJ1-5; no clear D gene. The CDR3 loop spans 15 amino acids. V was trimmed by 5 bases and J by 6 bases, leaving 18 bases between them. In germline, CDR1 is SGHRS, CDR2 YFSETQ. For the CDR3, the DNA is TGCGCCAGCAGTTTAACTGCCGGAGACGGTCAGCCCCAGCATTTT. Translation: CASSLTAGDGQPQHF.

The CDR3, as DNA: TGTGCCAGCAGTTACTCTCAGGGAATAGCTTTCTTT. As protein: CASSYSQGIAFF. The chain links TRBV6-5 to TRBJ1-1; possible D gene TRBD1, 5 bases. CDR3 length: 12 residues. Germline V gene sequence: CDR1 MNHEY, CDR2 SVGAGI. Trimming removed 0 bases from V and 10 bases from J, with 9 bases in between.

The chain carries TRBV5-4 and TRBJ1-2; D is unclear. V was pared by 0 bases and J by 3 bases, with 3 bases between. The germline V gene has CDR1 SGHNT and CDR2 YYREEE (reference sequence). CDR3 size: 12 residues. Written as DNA, the CDR3 is TGTGCCAGCAGCTTGGACTACTATGGCTACACCTTC. Its translation is CASSLDYYGYTF.

The chain couples TRBV10-3 to TRBJ1-6; D unclear. Trimming left V 6 bases short and J 3 bases short, with 9 bases between. CDR1 and CDR2 from the germline V gene are ENHRY and SYGVKD. The CDR3 is 14 amino acids. This CDR3 is CAISAPSYNSPLHF. CDR3 DNA: TGTGCCATCAGCGCGCCCAGCTATAATTCACCCCTCCACTTT.

The chain links TRBV27 to TRBJ1-1; D is unresolved. The V end was cut by 3 bases, the J end by 4 bases, with 9 bases between. This CDR3 region has 13 residues. Per germline, CDR1 MNHEY and CDR2 SMNVEV (reference sequence). DNA for the CDR3: TGTGCCAGCAGTTTGGGTTCAGGCACTGAAGCTTTCTTT. It specifies CASSLGSGTEAFF.

The rearrangement uses TRBV7-9 and TRBJ1-5; no definite D call. The CDR3 spans 14 residues. V was trimmed by 6 bases and J by 6 bases, leaving 15 bases between them. Germline CDR1 is SEHNR and CDR2 is FQNEAQ (reference sequence). CDR3 residues: CASSPLFTLQPQHF. The CDR3, as DNA: TGTGCCAGCAGTCCCCTATTTACGCTTCAGCCCCAGCATTTT.

The chain is built from TRBV7-3 and TRBJ2-7; TRBD1 matches at 9 bases. Germline lookup yields CDR1 SGHTA and CDR2 FQGTGA. CDR3 size: 15 residues. After removal of 5 bases from V and 6 bases from J, the junction contained 11 bases not matched to a gene. DNA of the CDR3: TGTGCCAGCAGCCTCGGGACAGGGCTCGCGGGCGAGCAGTACTTC. Translation gives CASSLGTGLAGEQYF.

This clone was detected once. The chain recombines TRBV5-5 with TRBJ1-4; TRBD1 might be the D (6 bases). The CDR3 runs to 16 residues. The ends were cut back, 3 bases at V and 0 bases at J, with 12 bases in the middle. Germline V gene lookup returns CDR1 SGHKS and CDR2 YYEKEE (reference sequence). For the CDR3, the DNA is TGTGCCAGCAGCTATTGGGGACAACCAACTAATGAAAAACTGTTTTTT. Its translation is CASSYWGQPTNEKLFF.